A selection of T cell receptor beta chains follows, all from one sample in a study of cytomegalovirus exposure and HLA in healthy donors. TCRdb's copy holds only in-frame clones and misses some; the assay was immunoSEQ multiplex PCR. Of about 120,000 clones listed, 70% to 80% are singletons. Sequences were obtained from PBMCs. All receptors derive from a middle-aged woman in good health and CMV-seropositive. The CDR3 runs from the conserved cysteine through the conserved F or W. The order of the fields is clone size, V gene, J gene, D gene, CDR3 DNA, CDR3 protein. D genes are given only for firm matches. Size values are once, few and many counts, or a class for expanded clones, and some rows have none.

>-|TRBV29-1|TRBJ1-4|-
TGCAGCGCCCGACGGGATACAGGGTTCGGAGAAAAACTGTTTTTT
CSARRDTGFGEKLFF
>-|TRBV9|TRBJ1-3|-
TGTGCCAGCAGCGTAGAAGAGGGAAAAGGAGGAAACACCATATATTTT
CASSVEEGKGGNTIYF
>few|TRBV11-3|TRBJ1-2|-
TGTGCCAGCAGCCGACGAACCAGACAGCCCTATGGCTACACCTTC
CASSRRTRQPYGYTF
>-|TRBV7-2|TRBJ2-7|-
TGTGCCAGCAGCCTCAGATACGAGCAGTACTTC
CASSLRYEQYF
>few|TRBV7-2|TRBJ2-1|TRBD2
TGTGCCAGCAGCTTCACGCGACTAGCGGGGGCCAGTGAGCAGTTCTTC
CASSFTRLAGASEQFF
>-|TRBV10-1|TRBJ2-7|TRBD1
TGCGCCAGCAGTCCGGGACAGGACTCCTACGAGCAGTACTTC
CASSPGQDSYEQYF
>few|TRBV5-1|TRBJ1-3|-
TGCGCCAGCAGCTTGCAGGGTCTAGTTCGGGGAAACACCATATATTTT
CASSLQGLVRGNTIYF
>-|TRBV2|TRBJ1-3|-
TGTGCCAGCAGCGACCAGGTCCCGGGGACTGGAAACACCATATATTTT
CASSDQVPGTGNTIYF
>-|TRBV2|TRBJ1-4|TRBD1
TGTGCCAGCCATCAGGGGGCCCTTAATGAAAAACTGTTTTTT
CASHQGALNEKLFF
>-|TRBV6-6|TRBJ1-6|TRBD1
TGTGCCAGCACCCCAGGGGGGGACAGGGCTGCTTCACCCCTCCACTTT
CASTPGGDRAASPLHF
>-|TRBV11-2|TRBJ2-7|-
TGTGCCAGCAACCCGGGACTCCTCTCCTACGAGCAGTACTTC
CASNPGLLSYEQYF
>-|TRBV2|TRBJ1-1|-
TGTGCCAGCAGAAAGACAGCAGCGAACACTGAAGCTTTCTTT
CASRKTAANTEAFF
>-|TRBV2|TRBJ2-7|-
TGTGCCAGCACCCGTCTGGCAGGGACCTACGAGCAGTACTTC
CASTRLAGTYEQYF
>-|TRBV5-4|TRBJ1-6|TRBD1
TGTGCCAGCAGCTTGAGTAGACAGGGTTCACCCCTCCACTTT
CASSLSRQGSPLHF
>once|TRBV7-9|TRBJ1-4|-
TGTGCCAGCAGCATGGGACAAAAAGGCGATGAAAAACTGTTTTTT
CASSMGQKGDEKLFF
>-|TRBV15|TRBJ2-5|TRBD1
TGTGCCACCAGCAAAATGACAGGGAAGGGAGAGACCCAGTACTTC
CATSKMTGKGETQYF
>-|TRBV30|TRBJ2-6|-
TGTGCGGACGACAGGACCTCTGGGGCCAACGTCCTGACTTTC
CADDRTSGANVLTF
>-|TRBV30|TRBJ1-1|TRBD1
TGTGCCTGGAGTGTACCGGGGACAGGGGGCCGGGCTTTCTTT
CAWSVPGTGGRAFF
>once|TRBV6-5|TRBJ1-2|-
TGTGCCAGCAGAAGAACACCTAACTATGGCTACACCTTC
CASRRTPNYGYTF
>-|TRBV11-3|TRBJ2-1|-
TGTGCCAGCAGCTCCGGGCGGGGAATATACAATGAGCAGTTCTTC
CASSSGRGIYNEQFF
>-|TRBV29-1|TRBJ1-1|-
TGCAGCCTGGGCCGGGGGAATGGGGCTGAAGCTTTCTTT
CSLGRGNGAEAFF
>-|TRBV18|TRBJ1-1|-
TGTGCCAGCCGAACTGCGGGGGGCATAACTGAAGCTTTCTTT
CASRTAGGITEAFF
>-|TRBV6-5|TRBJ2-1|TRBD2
TGTGCCAGCAGTTTGCAGGGAGGGTACAATGAGCAGTTCTTC
CASSLQGGYNEQFF
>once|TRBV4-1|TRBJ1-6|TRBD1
TGCGCCAGCAGCCAAACAGGGGGCGCGTTGCGTTCACCCCTCCACTTT
CASSQTGGALRSPLHF
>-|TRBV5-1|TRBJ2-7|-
TGCGCCAGCAGCTTGAGTTACAGAGAATACGAGCAGTACTTC
CASSLSYREYEQYF
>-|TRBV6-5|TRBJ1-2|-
TGTGCCAGCAGTGGGGAACAGGGTGGAGGCTACACCTTC
CASSGEQGGGYTF
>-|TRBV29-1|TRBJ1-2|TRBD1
TGCAGCGTTGAGGGACCCCGACGACAGGGTGGCTACACCTTC
CSVEGPRRQGGYTF
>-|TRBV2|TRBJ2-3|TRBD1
TGTGCCAGCAGGGACAGGGGGGACCCAACAGATACGCAGTATTTT
CASRDRGDPTDTQYF
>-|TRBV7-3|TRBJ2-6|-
TGTGCCAGCAGCTTAGGTCACTCCGGGGCCAACGTCCTGACTTTC
CASSLGHSGANVLTF
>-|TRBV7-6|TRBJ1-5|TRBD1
TGTGCCAGCAGCTTAGGACCGACAGGGCAGCCCCAGCATTTT
CASSLGPTGQPQHF
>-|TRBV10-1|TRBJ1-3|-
TGCGCCAGCAGTCAACAGGGAGGAAACACCATATATTTT
CASSQQGGNTIYF
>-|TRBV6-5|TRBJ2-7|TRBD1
TGTGCCAGCAGTGGACAGGGGCGCGAGCAGTACTTC
CASSGQGREQYF
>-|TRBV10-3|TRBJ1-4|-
TGTGCCATCAGTGAGAGGCAGGGGTCTAATGAAAAACTGTTTTTT
CAISERQGSNEKLFF
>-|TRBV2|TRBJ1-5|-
TGTGCCAGCAGACCTCACCAGGGGCCCCAGCATTTT
CASRPHQGPQHF
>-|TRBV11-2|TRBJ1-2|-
TGTGCCAGCAGCTTGGATTTAGGGAAGCGGGGCTACACCTTC
CASSLDLGKRGYTF
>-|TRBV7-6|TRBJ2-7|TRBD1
TGTGCCAGCAGCCCGAAGGCCCAGGGGGTCAGGCAGCAGGTCTTGGCGCAGTACTTC
CASSPKAQGVRQQVLAQYF
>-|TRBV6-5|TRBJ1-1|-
TGTGCCAGCACCCCGACAGTGAACACTGAAGCTTTCTTT
CASTPTVNTEAFF
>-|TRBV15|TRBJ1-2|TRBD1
TGTGCCACCAGCAGAGGTGGGACAGGGTTGGCAGATGGCTACACCTTC
CATSRGGTGLADGYTF
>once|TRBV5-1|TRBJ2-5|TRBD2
TGCGCCAGCAGCTTAGCGGGGGTGGTGACCCAGTACTTC
CASSLAGVVTQYF
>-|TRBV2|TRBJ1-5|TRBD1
TGTGCCAGCAGTGAGGGACAGGATACCCTTAGCAATCAGCCCCAGCATTTT
CASSEGQDTLSNQPQHF